This T cell receptor beta chain was sequenced during a study of blood T cell repertoires in COVID-19. Study context: Donors in the United States, Italy and Spain gave samples during acute or convalescent COVID-19. Sources were T cells, B-cell-depleted T cells, or PBMCs; the material itself was cDNA or gDNA.

Per germline, CDR1 KGHSH and CDR2 LQKENI. With 2 bases removed from V and 1 base from J, the gap between germline ends came to 14 bases. This CDR3 contains 16 residues. There are a few counts of this clone. Libraries were prepared by immunoSEQ multiplex PCR; TCRdb keeps only in-frame clonotypes and omits some of them. The repertoire holds about 200,000 clones, with around 83% as singletons. This chain links TRBV18 with TRBJ1-1, with TRBD1 as a possible D gene (6 bases). The origin of this receptor is an elderly woman with acute or convalescent COVID-19. Sequencing input: peripheral blood. CDR3 coding DNA: TGTGCCAGCTCACCAATTTCAGGGGTGAGGAACACTGAAGCTTTCTTT. Protein: CASSPISGVRNTEAFF. Full variable domain (rest looked up from reference TRBV18 and TRBJ1-1): NAGVMQNPRHLVRRRGQEARLRCSPMKGHSHVYWYRQLPEEGLKFMVYLQKENIIDESGMPKERFSAEFPKEGPSILRIQQVVRGDSAAYFCASSPISGVRNTEAFFGQGTRLTVV.